This T cell receptor beta chain stems from a study of cytotoxic CD8 clonotypes in ibrutinib-treated CLL. Study-wide context: Included were about 11 relapsed/refractory and 15 treatment-naive patients, of whom roughly 17 were IGHV unmutated.

The table came from immunoSEQ multiplex PCR; TCRdb's copy has only in-frame clones and leaves some out. The sample holds over 95,000 clones, 50% to 65% seen once. This clone was seen a handful of times. CDR1 is SGHTS and CDR2 is YDEGEE in the germline V gene. The CDR3 loop spans 15 amino acids. With 3 bases clipped from V and 4 bases from J, the junction kept 6 bases outside the gene matches. This clonotype was sampled from a human donor with chronic lymphocytic leukemia. The chain employs TRBV5-8 and TRBJ1-3, with 8 bases lining up with TRBD1. Sequencing used PBMCs, obtained after 24 months of ibrutinib treatment. CDR3 amino acids: CASSYTGGKGNTIYF. The CDR3 DNA follows: TGTGCCAGCAGCTATACAGGGGGAAAAGGAAACACCATATATTTT.